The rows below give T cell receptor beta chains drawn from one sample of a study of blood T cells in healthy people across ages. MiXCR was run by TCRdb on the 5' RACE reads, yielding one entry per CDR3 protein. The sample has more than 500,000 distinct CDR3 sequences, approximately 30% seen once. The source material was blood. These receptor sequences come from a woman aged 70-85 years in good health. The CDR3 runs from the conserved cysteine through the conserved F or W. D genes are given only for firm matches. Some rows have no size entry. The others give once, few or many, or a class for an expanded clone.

TGTGCCAGCAGCTCTCAGACAGGGACTCTCTACAATGAGCAGTTCTTC,CASSSQTGTLYNEQFF,few,TRBV9,-,TRBJ2-1
TGCGCCAGCAGCCTCGGGCAGACCCCTAGCACAGATACGCAGTATTTT,CASSLGQTPSTDTQYF,few,TRBV5-1,-,TRBJ2-3
TGTGCCAGCAGCTTTGGTAGCGGGGGCACAGATACGCAGTATTTT,CASSFGSGGTDTQYF,few,TRBV5-6,TRBD2,TRBJ2-3
TGTGCCAGCAGCTTTACCGGGACTAGTGGCTACACCTTC,CASSFTGTSGYTF,many,TRBV7-2,-,TRBJ1-2
TGTGCTAGTGGTGCAACAGGGGTAGATGGCTACACCTTC,CASGATGVDGYTF,-,TRBV12-5,TRBD1,TRBJ1-2
TGCGCCAGCAGTAGGACAGGGGCGGGGAACACTGAAGCTTTCTTT,CASSRTGAGNTEAFF,few,TRBV5-1,TRBD1,TRBJ1-1
TGTGCCAGCAGTGAATTGGAAGGAAAACTGTTTTTT,CASSELEGKLFF,few,TRBV25-1,-,TRBJ1-4
TGTGCCAGCAGCGAGGGACACCTCGAACCTGGAAAACTGTTTTTT,CASSEGHLEPGKLFF,-,TRBV9,-,TRBJ1-4
TGTGCCAGCAGCCAAGATTCTAGCCGGACAGGTGGGGTTTTCGAGAAGGCTGGCTACACCTTC,CASSQDSSRTGGVFEKAGYTF,few,TRBV4-2,TRBD1,TRBJ1-2
TGCGCCAGCAGCTTGACTACAAATCAAGAGACCCAGTACTTC,CASSLTTNQETQYF,-,TRBV5-1,-,TRBJ2-5
TGTGCCAGCAGCCGCGCTTTGGCAGCGGGGGTCCAAGAGACCCAGTACTTC,CASSRALAAGVQETQYF,few,TRBV5-8,TRBD2,TRBJ2-5
TGTGCCAGCGAGGGCAACTATGGCTACACCTTC,CASEGNYGYTF,few,TRBV7-9,-,TRBJ1-2
TGTGCCAGCTCACAACTAGCGGCCCAACGGGATACGCAGTATTTT,CASSQLAAQRDTQYF,few,TRBV18,TRBD2,TRBJ2-3
TGTGCCAGCAGCCAACGACGGACGATCTCCGAGCAGTACTTC,CASSQRRTISEQYF,-,TRBV12-3/TRBV12-4,-,TRBJ2-7
TGTGCCAGCAGCGTCGGAGGGTCTACATCGGCCCAGTACTTC,CASSVGGSTSAQYF,-,TRBV5-6,-,TRBJ2-5
TGTGCCAGCAGTCAGGAGCGGATGAGCTCTGGAAACACCATATATTTT,CASSQERMSSGNTIYF,-,TRBV12-3/TRBV12-4,-,TRBJ1-3
TGCGCCAGCAGCCAGGGACAGGGGTATGAAAAACTGTTTTTT,CASSQGQGYEKLFF,few,TRBV4-3,TRBD1,TRBJ1-4
TGTGCCAGCAGTTACGGGGGACTAGTCTCCTACAATGAGCAGTTCTTC,CASSYGGLVSYNEQFF,-,TRBV6-2/TRBV6-3,TRBD2,TRBJ2-1
TGTGCCACCAGTGATTCCCACATCGACTATGGCTACACCTTC,CATSDSHIDYGYTF,-,TRBV24-1,-,TRBJ1-2
TGTGCCAGCAGCCCCCAGGGACAGGACTACAATGAGCAGTTCTTC,CASSPQGQDYNEQFF,few,TRBV12-3/TRBV12-4,TRBD1,TRBJ2-1
TGTGCCAGCAGCCGCGACAGGGCGGATGGCTACACCTTC,CASSRDRADGYTF,many,TRBV7-9,TRBD1,TRBJ1-2
TGCAGTGCTATCGACGCTGGATATCAGCCCCAGCATTTT,CSAIDAGYQPQHF,few,TRBV20-1,-,TRBJ1-5
TGCAGCGCTCGGTTGGGGGGGACGGAAAAACTGTTTTTT,CSARLGGTEKLFF,-,TRBV29-1,-,TRBJ1-4
TGCAGTGCTAGCCTTACTTCAGATACGCAGTATTTT,CSASLTSDTQYF,few,TRBV20-1,-,TRBJ2-3
TGTGCCATCAGTGAGTCGCCGGGTGCTGAAGCTTTCTTT,CAISESPGAEAFF,-,TRBV10-3,-,TRBJ1-1
TGCGCCAGCAGCTCCAGAGGGACAGGGCGGGGGACTGAAGCTTTCTTT,CASSSRGTGRGTEAFF,few,TRBV5-1,TRBD1,TRBJ1-1
TGTGCCAGCAGCCCCTGGACGGCAAATGAAAAACTGTTTTTT,CASSPWTANEKLFF,-,TRBV3-1,-,TRBJ1-4
TGTGCCAGCAGGGAAAGCGGGGGGGCACACAATGAGCAGTTCTTC,CASRESGGAHNEQFF,-,TRBV12-3/TRBV12-4,TRBD2,TRBJ2-1
TGCAGTGCTAACGGCCTAGCGGGGGGAAGGGCAGATACGCAGTATTTT,CSANGLAGGRADTQYF,-,TRBV20-1,TRBD2,TRBJ2-3
TGTGCCAGCAGCCCTCGGGGGGACCAGCCCCAGCATTTT,CASSPRGDQPQHF,-,TRBV7-2,-,TRBJ1-5
TGCGCCAGCAGCTTGGCCAGGGGGGGGGCCAAAAACATTCAGTACTTC,CASSLARGGAKNIQYF,few,TRBV5-1,-,TRBJ2-4
TGTGCCAGCAGCCAAGATTGGGGGGAATCTGGAAACACCATATATTTT,CASSQDWGESGNTIYF,-,TRBV4-2,-,TRBJ1-3
TGTGCCAGCAGCGTCGGGTTTAACTACGAGCAGTACTTC,CASSVGFNYEQYF,few,TRBV7-2,-,TRBJ2-7
TGTGCCAGCAGTTTTCTGGCTAGCGGGAGTGTGGAGACCCAGTACTTC,CASSFLASGSVETQYF,-,TRBV28,TRBD2,TRBJ2-5
TGTGCCAGCAGCTTATATCAAGGGGAAGAGACCCAGTACTTC,CASSLYQGEETQYF,few,TRBV7-2,-,TRBJ2-5
TGTGCCAGTAGTCGACGTATGACAGGGGATCAAGAGACCCAGTACTTC,CASSRRMTGDQETQYF,few,TRBV19,TRBD1,TRBJ2-5
TGTGCCAGCAGTTTAGGGGGGCAGGGGGGACACAAAGGCTATGGCTACACCTTC,CASSLGGQGGHKGYGYTF,-,TRBV12-3/TRBV12-4,TRBD1,TRBJ1-2
TGCAGCTTCCGACAAGGGGGGGGGCGAACTGAAGCTTTCTTT,CSFRQGGGRTEAFF,few,TRBV20-1,-,TRBJ1-1
TGTGCCAGCAGCTTATCTCATTCGCCGGTACAGGGGGCCACAGAGACCCAGTACTTC,CASSLSHSPVQGATETQYF,-,TRBV11-3,TRBD1,TRBJ2-5
TGCAGTGCTAGAGATATCCAGGGAGGTGAAAAACTGTTTTTT,CSARDIQGGEKLFF,few,TRBV20-1,-,TRBJ1-4
TGTGCCAGCAGTTACCCGAACAATGAGCAGTTCTTC,CASSYPNNEQFF,-,TRBV6-2/TRBV6-3,-,TRBJ2-1
TGTGCCAGCCGATTCCCGACTTGGTACCAAGAGACCCAGTACTTC,CASRFPTWYQETQYF,few,TRBV6-2/TRBV6-3,-,TRBJ2-5
TGTGCCAGCAGCTTCGGTTCCGCTTCTGCTGAAGCTTTCTTT,CASSFGSASAEAFF,few,TRBV7-2,-,TRBJ1-1
TGCGCCAGCAGCCGCGTTCAGAACGTCGCCAAAAACATTCAGTACTTC,CASSRVQNVAKNIQYF,-,TRBV4-1,-,TRBJ2-4
TGTGCCATCATGTCAACTGGAAACACCATATATTTT,CAIMSTGNTIYF,few,TRBV10-3,-,TRBJ1-3
TGCGCCAGCAGCCTGGCTAGCGGGGGGCACACAGATACGCAGTATTTT,CASSLASGGHTDTQYF,-,TRBV5-1,TRBD2,TRBJ2-3
TGTGCCAGCAGTCTAAGGACTAGCGGAGCAGATACGCAGTATTTT,CASSLRTSGADTQYF,-,TRBV12-3/TRBV12-4,TRBD2,TRBJ2-3
TGTGCCAGCAGCTTAGAAACAGGCACACTATATTTT,CASSLETGTLYF,-,TRBV7-2,-,TRBJ2-3
TGTGCCAGCAGTTTAACGGGGGTTCCCTACGAGCAGCACTTC,CASSLTGVPYEQHF,once,TRBV27,-,TRBJ2-7
TGTGCCAGCAGTTTTACGTTGGGGAATGAGCAGTTCTTC,CASSFTLGNEQFF,few,TRBV2,-,TRBJ2-1